This passage covers 5 T cell receptor beta chains from one sample sequenced in a study of blood T cell repertoires in COVID-19. The assay was immunoSEQ multiplex PCR, and TCRdb's table has in-frame clones only and misses some. This sample has 400,000 to 500,000 clones; nearly 90% occur once, and the top ten carry approximately 1.5%. Sequencing input: PBMCs or T cells enriched from blood (not recorded which). Receptors originate from a young woman who had been exposed to COVID-19.

For the CDR3, the DNA is TGTGCCAGCAGCTTGCTGGAGTCGACAGGCTTTAATGAAAAACTGTTTTTT. Protein product: CASSLLESTGFNEKLFF. This rearrangement joins TRBV5-5 to TRBJ1-4, with D tentatively TRBD1 (6 bases). V lost 1 base and J 4 bases, leaving 17 bases between the germline ends. Germline CDR1 is SGHKS and CDR2 is YYEKEE (reference sequence). The CDR3 runs 17 residues. Using reference TRBV5-5 and TRBJ1-4 for the parts outside the CDR3, the full variable domain is DAGVTQSPTHLIKTRGQQVTLRCSPISGHKSVSWYQQVLGQGPQFIFQYYEKEERGRGNFPDRFSARQFPNYSSELNVNALLLGDSALYLCASSLLESTGFNEKLFFGSGTQLSVL.

This chain uses TRBV5-1 with TRBJ1-6; 10 bases are a match to TRBD1. The CDR3 sequence is 17 residues long. The trim removed 4 bases at V and 9 bases at J, leaving 13 bases unmatched. Germline-derived CDR1 and CDR2 are SGHRS and YFSETQ. The CDR3 is CASSPTGTGVLGSPLHF. The CDR3 DNA is TGCGCCAGCAGCCCGACCGGGACAGGGGTCCTCGGTTCACCCCTCCACTTT.

This chain uses TRBV28 with TRBJ1-1; D is perhaps TRBD1 (6 bases). V lost 5 bases to trimming and J lost 0 bases, with 13 bases between them. Looked up from germline, CDR1 is MDHEN and CDR2 is SYDVKM. The CDR3 runs to 15 residues. DNA of the CDR3: TGTGCCAGCAGTCCTGCAACAGGGATGAACACTGAAGCTTTCTTT. This codes for CASSPATGMNTEAFF.

J is TRBJ1-3 and V is TRBV7-6; D remains ambiguous. Trimming pared 7 bases from V and 0 bases from J, leaving 22 bases between. The CDR3 is 18 amino acids. CDR1 SGHVS and CDR2 FNYEAQ come from the germline V gene. In nucleotides, the CDR3 is TGTGCCAGCATCCAGCCGGGGAGTGGAGGCGACTCTGGAAACACCATATATTTT. The encoded protein is CASIQPGSGGDSGNTIYF. The whole variable domain, filled in from reference TRBV7-6 and TRBJ1-3, reads GAGVSQSPRYKVTKRGQDVALRCDPISGHVSLYWYRQALGQGPEFLTYFNYEAQQDKSGLPNDRFSAERPEGSISTLTIQRTEQRDSAMYRCASIQPGSGGDSGNTIYFGEGSWLTVV.

The sample holds one count of this clone. This chain joins TRBV19 and TRBJ2-7; D gene ambiguous. From germline, CDR1 is LNHDA and CDR2 SQIVND (reference sequence). This CDR3 region has 13 residues. Trimming took 6 bases from V and 3 from J, leaving 12 bases between them. CDR3 nucleotide sequence: TGTGCCAGTAGCCCGGAGCTAGACTACGAGCAGTACTTC. Its translation: CASSPELDYEQYF.